This T cell receptor beta chain derives from a study of blood T cell repertoires in COVID-19. Authors' processing steps: By means of reference gene primer amplification, nucleated cell counts were estimated. Profiling relied on immunoSEQ multiplex PCR, and the TCRdb table lists in-frame clones only, not all of them. The V and J calls and clone size were taken over from that table, and D and trimming were inferred from the DNA. The profile shows 350,000 to 550,000 clones, 75% to 90% of them singletons. CDR1 and CDR2 from the germline V gene are LGHDT and YNNKEL (reference sequence). This CDR3 has 14 residues. Trimming took off 4 bases at V and 9 bases at J, with 18 bases between the two ends.

This clonotype originated in a woman aged 25 to 39 with acute or convalescent COVID-19. The chain carries TRBV3-1 (or the pseudogene TRBV3-2) and TRBJ1-1; TRBD1 is a possible D gene (6 bases). Sample: peripheral blood. CDR3 in DNA: TGTGCCAGCAGCCCGAACAACAGGGCCCAAAAAGCTTTCTTT. Amino acids: CASSPNNRAQKAFF.